The rows below give T cell receptor beta chains drawn from one sample of a study of blood T cell repertoires in COVID-19. Using immunoSEQ multiplex PCR, the repertoire was profiled, and TCRdb retains in-frame clones only, with some absent. The sample contains under 150,000 clones, approximately 81% of which appear only once. Sequenced material: peripheral blood. These receptors all stem from a human donor in a cohort sampled during active COVID-19. Each CDR3 is given with its conserved first and last residue. The D gene is left open where the match is weak. The size entry is marked missing in some rows and otherwise reads once, few, many or a size class.

cdr3_nt	cdr3_aa	v_call	j_call	d_call	clone_size
TGCGCCAGCAGCTCCCGGGACAGCGTTGGTGGCTACACCTTC	CASSSRDSVGGYTF	TRBV5-1	TRBJ1-2	TRBD1	-
TGTGCCAGCAGCTTAGGGGGGGGCAATCAGCCCCAGCATTTT	CASSLGGGNQPQHF	TRBV7-2	TRBJ1-5	-	few
TGTGCCAGTAGTATTGCGGCACCGGGAAACACCATATATTTT	CASSIAAPGNTIYF	TRBV19	TRBJ1-3	-	-
TGTGCCACCAGTGATTGGAGGGAGCCGGGAGATACGCAGTATTTT	CATSDWREPGDTQYF	TRBV24-1	TRBJ2-3	-	-
TGTGCCAGCAGCCCAGGGACAGTCCTGAACTATGGCTACACCTTC	CASSPGTVLNYGYTF	TRBV7-9	TRBJ1-2	TRBD1	-
TGTGCCAGTAGTAACCAGCGAGGCACAGATACGCAGTATTTT	CASSNQRGTDTQYF	TRBV19	TRBJ2-3	-	-
TGTGCCAGCAGTCCCCTTAGGGGGTGGAACTATGGCTACACCTTC	CASSPLRGWNYGYTF	TRBV6-2/TRBV6-3	TRBJ1-2	-	few
TGTGCCATTACACCGGGATCCTATAATTCACCCCTCCACTTT	CAITPGSYNSPLHF	TRBV6-6	TRBJ1-6	-	-
TGTGCCAGTAGCTTGGGACAGACAAGCACAGATACGCAGTATTTT	CASSLGQTSTDTQYF	TRBV19	TRBJ2-3	TRBD1	-
TGTGCCAGCAGTTCCGCCCCGGGTTATCAGCCCCAGCATTTT	CASSSAPGYQPQHF	TRBV6-2/TRBV6-3	TRBJ1-5	-	-
TGTGCCAGTAGTTTCGGTTACGAGCAGTACTTC	CASSFGYEQYF	TRBV19	TRBJ2-7	-	-
TGTGCCAGCAGTTACGACATGGACAGATTCTATACGCAGTATTTT	CASSYDMDRFYTQYF	TRBV6-5	TRBJ2-3	-	once
TGTGCCAGCAGTGAGGTGAACAGGGGCCACAATGAGCAGTTCTTC	CASSEVNRGHNEQFF	TRBV25-1	TRBJ2-1	TRBD1	-
TGTGCCAGCAGTCGAGGACAGTTCGGGGAGCTGTTTTTT	CASSRGQFGELFF	TRBV12-3/TRBV12-4	TRBJ2-2	-	-
TGTGCCTGGAGTGTACGAGGGACAGGGGCCGATTCACCCCTCCACTTT	CAWSVRGTGADSPLHF	TRBV30	TRBJ1-6	TRBD1	-
TGTGCCAGCAGTGAAAGCATAGGGGGAGAGTACGAGCAGTACTTC	CASSESIGGEYEQYF	TRBV25-1	TRBJ2-7	-	-
TGCGCCAGCAGCAAGTCGACTACAACTAATGAAAAACTGTTTTTT	CASSKSTTTNEKLFF	TRBV5-1	TRBJ1-4	-	once
TGTGCCAGCAGTACGGGACAGGGTTACCAAGAGACCCAGTACTTC	CASSTGQGYQETQYF	TRBV6-5	TRBJ2-5	TRBD1	-
TGTGCCAGCAGTTACTCGTCCAGGCCCGGGGAGCTGTTTTTT	CASSYSSRPGELFF	TRBV6-6	TRBJ2-2	-	few
TGTGCCTGGAGGACAGGCTTTAACACTGAAGCTTTCTTT	CAWRTGFNTEAFF	TRBV30	TRBJ1-1	-	few
TGTGCCAGTAGTATGGGACAGGGTAGCTCTGAAGCTTTCTTT	CASSMGQGSSEAFF	TRBV19	TRBJ1-1	TRBD1	-
TGTGCCAGCAACTTCGGGATTACCTACGAGCAGTACTTC	CASNFGITYEQYF	TRBV6-6	TRBJ2-7	-	-
TGCGCCAGCAGCCCGACGGGGGGCGGTTCAATTGAAGCTTTCTTT	CASSPTGGGSIEAFF	TRBV4-1	TRBJ1-1	-	-
TGCGCCAGCAGTCACAGGGGTGCTGGAAACACCATATATTTT	CASSHRGAGNTIYF	TRBV10-1	TRBJ1-3	TRBD1	-
TGTGCCATCAGTGAGTCGGAGGGGGCGTATGGCTACACCTTC	CAISESEGAYGYTF	TRBV10-3	TRBJ1-2	TRBD1	-
TGTGCCAGCAGTTACTCCACTAGCGGTGCTAGCACAGATACGCAGTATTTT	CASSYSTSGASTDTQYF	TRBV6-2/TRBV6-3	TRBJ2-3	TRBD2	-
TGTGCCAGTAGTATGAGACAGGGGAAAGTGGCCTACGAGCAGTACTTC	CASSMRQGKVAYEQYF	TRBV19	TRBJ2-7	TRBD1	-
TGTGCCAGCCGCGCAGGGGCGAATAATTCACCCCTCCACTTT	CASRAGANNSPLHF	TRBV7-9	TRBJ1-6	-	few
TGTGCCAGCAGAGCCACTAGCGGCAGCTCCTACGAGCAGTACTTC	CASRATSGSSYEQYF	TRBV6-5	TRBJ2-7	TRBD2	-
TGTGCCAGCAGTTCCACGCAGGGGAAAGAGACCCAGTACTTC	CASSSTQGKETQYF	TRBV27	TRBJ2-5	-	-
TGTGCCAGCAGCTTAGGGACAGGGGTGAGCTATGGCTACACCTTC	CASSLGTGVSYGYTF	TRBV11-2	TRBJ1-2	TRBD1	-
TGTGCCAGCAGTTACTCCCCACGGGGGGACTATGGCTACACCTTC	CASSYSPRGDYGYTF	TRBV6-5	TRBJ1-2	-	-
TGTGCCAGTAGTCCCTCCCCCGTGGGAGGTGCCGGGGAGCTGTTTTTT	CASSPSPVGGAGELFF	TRBV19	TRBJ2-2	-	-
TGTGCCAGCAGCAGTCGCCCGCGGGGGGCTGAGGGTGGCTACACCTTC	CASSSRPRGAEGGYTF	TRBV14	TRBJ1-2	-	-
TGTGCCATCAGGGCCGGGACAGGGCCCAACGAGCAGTACTTC	CAIRAGTGPNEQYF	TRBV10-3	TRBJ2-7	TRBD1	-
TGCGCCAGCAGCTTTGGCCTTTATGGCTACACCTTC	CASSFGLYGYTF	TRBV5-1	TRBJ1-2	-	-
TGTGCCAGCAGCGCGGACAGGGCAAAAGAGACCCAGTACTTC	CASSADRAKETQYF	TRBV7-2	TRBJ2-5	TRBD1	once
TGTGCCAGCAGCCACATTGGTTCACCCCTCCACTTT	CASSHIGSPLHF	TRBV28	TRBJ1-6	-	-
TGTGCCAGCAGTTACGGGAGTACCCAGCCCCAGCATTTT	CASSYGSTQPQHF	TRBV6-6	TRBJ1-5	-	-
TGTGCCAGCAGTTGGGACAGGGGAGTTGAAAAACTGTTTTTT	CASSWDRGVEKLFF	TRBV6-5	TRBJ1-4	TRBD1	-
TGTGCCGGGGCCCTAGCGGGAGATACGCAGTATTTT	CAGALAGDTQYF	TRBV18	TRBJ2-3	TRBD2	-
TGTGCCAGCAGCTTAGGGAGCACTGAAGCTTTCTTT	CASSLGSTEAFF	TRBV7-2	TRBJ1-1	-	-
TGTGCCAGCAGCCAAGACCAGAGCGGTAATCAGCCCCAGCATTTT	CASSQDQSGNQPQHF	TRBV3-1/TRBV3-2	TRBJ1-5	-	-
TGTGCCAGTAGGCTTACTAGCGGGGGGACCTACGAGCAGTACTTC	CASRLTSGGTYEQYF	TRBV19	TRBJ2-7	TRBD2	-
TGCGCCAGCAGCCAGACTAGCGGGGGCCCGGAGCAGTACTTC	CASSQTSGGPEQYF	TRBV5-1	TRBJ2-7	TRBD2	-
TGTGCCAGCAGCCCAAGGGCTAGCTTTAGGGGCTACACCTTC	CASSPRASFRGYTF	TRBV7-2	TRBJ1-2	-	-
TGTGCCAGCACCCGGACAAAAAACACTGAAGCTTTCTTT	CASTRTKNTEAFF	TRBV6-5	TRBJ1-1	-	-
TGTGCCAGCAGTTACCCCACTGATCGCTACACCTTC	CASSYPTDRYTF	TRBV6-2/TRBV6-3	TRBJ1-2	-	-
TGTGCCAGCAGTCCCCCGGAGACCCAGTACTTC	CASSPPETQYF	TRBV27	TRBJ2-5	-	-
TGTGCCACCCAGGAGGTGGGAACCTACGAGCAGTACTTC	CATQEVGTYEQYF	TRBV6-5	TRBJ2-7	-	-
TGTGCCAGCAGCACCCAGTGGACAGGCCCCTACACCTTC	CASSTQWTGPYTF	TRBV7-2	TRBJ1-2	TRBD1	-
TGTGCCAGCAGCGCGACAGGGTCCAATCAGCCCCAGCATTTT	CASSATGSNQPQHF	TRBV2	TRBJ1-5	TRBD1	-
TGTGCCAGCAGTTACTCGGGGCGGGGGGGCCAGAATGAGCAGTTCTTC	CASSYSGRGGQNEQFF	TRBV6-5	TRBJ2-1	TRBD2	-
TGTGCCAGCAGCTCGGGACAGAGAGAACCTATTTATGGCTACACCTTC	CASSSGQREPIYGYTF	TRBV27	TRBJ1-2	TRBD1	few
TGTGCCAGCAGCAAAGACACCGCCAATCAGCCCCAGCATTTT	CASSKDTANQPQHF	TRBV2	TRBJ1-5	-	-
TGTGCCAGCAGCGTAGACAGTAGCAATCAGCCCCAGCATTTT	CASSVDSSNQPQHF	TRBV11-2	TRBJ1-5	-	-
TGTGCCAGCAGCTTAGCGAATCTCGTTCAGGGGAGTACTGAAGCTTTCTTT	CASSLANLVQGSTEAFF	TRBV7-6	TRBJ1-1	-	-
TGTGCCAGCAGTTACGTTGGGGCTACAACTAATGAAAAACTGTTTTTT	CASSYVGATTNEKLFF	TRBV6-2/TRBV6-3	TRBJ1-4	-	once
TGTGCCAGCAGCTCGCCCGGGACAGGGGACACTGAAGCTTTCTTT	CASSSPGTGDTEAFF	TRBV7-3	TRBJ1-1	TRBD1	few
TGTGCCAGCAGCCCGCGACAGGGCCAGAACACTGAAGCTTTCTTT	CASSPRQGQNTEAFF	TRBV7-2	TRBJ1-1	TRBD1	-